Listed below are T cell receptor beta chains from one sample, sequenced in a study of OX40 agonist ivuxolimab in advanced cancers. The data were produced by immunoSEQ multiplex PCR, yet TCRdb's version contains in-frame clones alone and is incomplete. This table has tens of thousands of clones, approximately 94% appearing once. The specimen was CD4+ or CD8+ T cells sorted from blood, collected in a trial of the OX40 agonist ivuxolimab. Receptors were obtained from an adult with an advanced solid tumor such as melanoma, head and neck, liver or kidney cancer. Each CDR3 is given with its conserved first and last residue. A D gene is named only where the DNA matches it firmly.

d_call	j_call	v_call	cdr3_aa	cdr3_nt
-	TRBJ1-1	TRBV7-9	CASSSHRSGRENTEAFF	TGTGCCAGCAGCTCACACCGCTCGGGACGGGAGAACACTGAAGCTTTCTTT
TRBD1	TRBJ1-1	TRBV5-6	CASSYRTGSLSEAFF	TGTGCCAGCAGCTACCGGACAGGGTCGCTTTCTGAAGCTTTCTTT
-	TRBJ2-3	TRBV7-6	CASSLEATDYTDTQYF	TGTGCCAGCAGCTTAGAGGCGACAGATTACACAGATACGCAGTATTTT
-	TRBJ2-7	TRBV19	CASSLLGSAYEQYF	TGTGCCAGTAGTTTGTTGGGGTCCGCCTACGAGCAGTACTTC
-	TRBJ1-1	TRBV20-1	CSARQGEAFF	TGCAGTGCTAGACAGGGTGAGGCTTTCTTT
-	TRBJ2-7	TRBV27	CASRDSAMSSYEQYF	TGTGCCAGCAGGGACAGTGCCATGAGCTCCTACGAGCAGTACTTC
-	TRBJ1-2	TRBV7-9	CASSFVTGPGGHTF	TGTGCCAGCAGCTTTGTGACAGGACCAGGAGGTCACACCTTC
-	TRBJ2-7	TRBV4-3	CASSQGLVNYEQYF	TGCGCCAGCAGCCAAGGTTTAGTAAACTACGAGCAGTACTTC
-	TRBJ1-2	TRBV2	CASRPTDYGYTF	TGTGCCAGCCGCCCGACCGACTATGGCTACACCTTC
-	TRBJ1-4	TRBV7-9	CASSPAASEKLFF	TGTGCCAGCAGCCCCGCAGCGAGTGAAAAACTGTTTTTT
-	TRBJ1-4	TRBV7-9	CASRLPQRPYPGGNEKLFF	TGTGCCAGCAGATTACCACAAAGACCATACCCTGGGGGAAATGAAAAACTGTTTTTT
-	TRBJ2-1	TRBV6-1	CASSGGLGVLSSYNEQFF	TGTGCCAGCAGTGGGGGCCTCGGGGTCTTGAGCTCCTACAATGAGCAGTTCTTC
-	TRBJ2-1	TRBV30	CAWSNVGPRNEQFF	TGTGCCTGGAGTAATGTGGGGCCGAGAAATGAGCAGTTCTTC
-	TRBJ2-2	TRBV4-1	CASSTHRAGELFF	TGCGCCAGCAGCACTCACAGGGCCGGGGAGCTGTTTTTT
TRBD1	TRBJ2-5	TRBV28	CASSPTGYLGETQYF	TGTGCCAGCAGTCCGACAGGGTATCTAGGGGAGACCCAGTACTTC
-	TRBJ1-1	TRBV19	CASSPGQYEAFF	TGTGCCAGTAGTCCGGGGCAGTATGAAGCTTTCTTT
-	TRBJ2-1	TRBV14	CASSQEGGGTGNEQFF	TGTGCCAGCAGCCAAGAAGGAGGGGGGACTGGAAATGAGCAGTTCTTC
TRBD2	TRBJ2-5	TRBV18	CASSPAVAGDGETQYF	TGTGCCAGCTCACCGGCGGTAGCGGGAGATGGCGAGACCCAGTACTTC
-	TRBJ2-1	TRBV7-2	CASSLTSEGVGVFF	TGTGCCAGCAGCTTAACCTCGGAGGGAGTGGGGGTGTTCTTC
-	TRBJ2-2	TRBV5-1	CASTQLGAPGTGELFF	TGCGCCAGCACTCAACTCGGGGCGCCGGGCACCGGGGAGCTGTTTTTT
-	TRBJ1-5	TRBV28	CASSSPAVVGNQPQHF	TGTGCCAGCAGTTCGCCGGCCGTCGTGGGCAATCAGCCCCAGCATTTT
TRBD2	TRBJ2-5	TRBV28	CASSFTRAGVETQYF	TGTGCCAGCAGTTTTACTCGAGCGGGAGTGGAGACCCAGTACTTC
-	TRBJ2-3	TRBV4-3	CASSQGDTQYF	TGCGCCAGCAGCCAAGGAGATACGCAGTATTTT
-	TRBJ2-7	TRBV27	CASSLSAGYGEQYF	TGTGCCAGCAGTTTATCGGCTGGGTATGGCGAGCAGTACTTC
-	TRBJ1-1	TRBV19	CASSIPPNTEAFF	TGTGCCAGTAGTATACCCCCGAACACTGAAGCTTTCTTT
-	TRBJ2-5	TRBV15	CASTTGSYQETQYF	TGTGCCTCTACCACTGGGTCTTACCAAGAGACCCAGTACTTC
-	TRBJ1-6	TRBV28	CASSSGTSLYNSPLHF	TGTGCCAGCAGTTCCGGGACTTCCCTTTATAATTCACCCCTCCACTTT
-	TRBJ2-5	TRBV13	CASSPWGHPGGQYF	TGTGCCAGCAGCCCTTGGGGGCATCCGGGGGGCCAGTACTTC